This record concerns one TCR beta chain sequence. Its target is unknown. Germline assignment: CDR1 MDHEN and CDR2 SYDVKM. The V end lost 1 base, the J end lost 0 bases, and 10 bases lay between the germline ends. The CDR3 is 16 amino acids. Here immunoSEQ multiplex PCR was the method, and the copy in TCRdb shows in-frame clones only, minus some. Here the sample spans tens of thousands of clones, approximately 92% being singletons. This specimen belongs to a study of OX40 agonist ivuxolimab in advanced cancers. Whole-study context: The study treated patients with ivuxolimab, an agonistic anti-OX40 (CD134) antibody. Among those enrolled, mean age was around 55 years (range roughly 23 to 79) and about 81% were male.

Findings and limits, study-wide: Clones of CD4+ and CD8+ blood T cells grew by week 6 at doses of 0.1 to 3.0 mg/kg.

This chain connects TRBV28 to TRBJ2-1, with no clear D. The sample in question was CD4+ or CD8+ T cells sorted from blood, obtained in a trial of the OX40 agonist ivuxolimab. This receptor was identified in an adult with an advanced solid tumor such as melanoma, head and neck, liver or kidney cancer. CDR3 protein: CASSLFRFSSYNEQFF. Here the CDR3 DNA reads TGTGCCAGCAGTTTATTTCGATTCAGCTCCTACAATGAGCAGTTCTTC.